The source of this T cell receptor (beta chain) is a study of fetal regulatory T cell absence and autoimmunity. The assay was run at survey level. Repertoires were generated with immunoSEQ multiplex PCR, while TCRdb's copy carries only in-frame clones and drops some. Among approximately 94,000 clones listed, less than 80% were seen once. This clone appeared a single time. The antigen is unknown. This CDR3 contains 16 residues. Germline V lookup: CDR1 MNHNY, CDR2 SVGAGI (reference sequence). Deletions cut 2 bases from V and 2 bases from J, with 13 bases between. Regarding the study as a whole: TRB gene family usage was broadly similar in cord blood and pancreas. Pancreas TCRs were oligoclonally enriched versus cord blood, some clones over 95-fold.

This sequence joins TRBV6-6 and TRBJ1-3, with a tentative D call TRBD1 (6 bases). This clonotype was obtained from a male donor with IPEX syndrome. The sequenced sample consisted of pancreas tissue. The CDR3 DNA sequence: TGTGCCAGCAGTTACCTCCAGGGGAGAACTGGAAACACCATATATTTT. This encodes CASSYLQGRTGNTIYF.